This TCR beta chain appears in the sequencing data of a study of cytomegalovirus exposure and HLA in healthy donors. Study in general: Per a later analysis, the 666 first-cohort and under 150 validation repertoires shared one platform.

Turning to this clone: Its antigen is unidentified.

Points from the study as a whole: Clusters of TCRs from the first cohort tended to co-occur in the approximately 120 validation repertoires (as a later analysis found). Many donors carried some public TCRs, although rarity characterized most TCR sequences.

Germline V gives CDR1 MNHNY, CDR2 SVGAGI (reference sequence). The CDR3 is 13 residues long. Trimming removed 5 bases from V and 3 bases from J; junction bases left unmatched: 4. The repertoire was sequenced with immunoSEQ multiplex PCR; TCRdb's copy has only in-frame clones and lacks some. The table has 240,000 or so clones, around 87% seen once. This TCR derives from a woman in her 30s in good health and CMV-seropositive. The sample taken for sequencing was PBMCs. The chain links TRBV6-6 to TRBJ2-7; 7 bases line up with TRBD1. Here the CDR3 reads CASSLGQVYEQYF. CDR3 in DNA: TGTGCCAGCAGTCTAGGACAGGTCTACGAGCAGTACTTC.